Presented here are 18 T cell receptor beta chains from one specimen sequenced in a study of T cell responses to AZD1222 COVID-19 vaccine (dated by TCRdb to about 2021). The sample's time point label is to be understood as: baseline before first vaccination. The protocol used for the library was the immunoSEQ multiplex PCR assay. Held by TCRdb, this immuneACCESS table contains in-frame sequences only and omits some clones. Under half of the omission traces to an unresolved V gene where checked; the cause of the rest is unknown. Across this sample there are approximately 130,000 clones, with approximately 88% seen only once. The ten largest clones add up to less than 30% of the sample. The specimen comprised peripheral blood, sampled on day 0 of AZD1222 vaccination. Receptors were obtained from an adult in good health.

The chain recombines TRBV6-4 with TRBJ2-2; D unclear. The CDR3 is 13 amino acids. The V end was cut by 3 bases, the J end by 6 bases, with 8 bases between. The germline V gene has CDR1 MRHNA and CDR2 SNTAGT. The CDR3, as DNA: TGTGCCAGCAGTGAGCGTGCCCCCGGGGAGCTGTTTTTT. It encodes CASSERAPGELFF.

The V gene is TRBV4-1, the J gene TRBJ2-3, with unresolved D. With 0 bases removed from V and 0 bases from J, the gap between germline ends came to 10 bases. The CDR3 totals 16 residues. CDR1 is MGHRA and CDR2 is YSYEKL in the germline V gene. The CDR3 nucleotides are TGCGCCAGCAGCCAAGAGGCAGCAACTAGCACAGATACGCAGTATTTT. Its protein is CASSQEAATSTDTQYF.

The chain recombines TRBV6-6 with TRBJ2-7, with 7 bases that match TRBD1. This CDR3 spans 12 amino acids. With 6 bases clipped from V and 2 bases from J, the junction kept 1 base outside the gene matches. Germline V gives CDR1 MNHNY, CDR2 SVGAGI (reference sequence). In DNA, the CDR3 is TGTGCCAGCAGCGGGACAGCCTACGAGCAGTACTTC. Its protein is CASSGTAYEQYF.

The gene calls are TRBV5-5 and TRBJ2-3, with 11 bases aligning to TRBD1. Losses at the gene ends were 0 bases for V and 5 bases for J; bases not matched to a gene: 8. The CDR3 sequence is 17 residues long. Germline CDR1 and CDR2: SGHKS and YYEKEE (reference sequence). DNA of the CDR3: TGTGCCAGCAGCTTGGATGGGACAGGGGGTTCAGGAGATACGCAGTATTTT. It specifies CASSLDGTGGSGDTQYF.

CDR3 region: CASSQGEGEQGWEKLFF. CDR3 sequence (DNA): TGTGCCAGCAGCCAAGGGGAGGGTGAGCAGGGATGGGAAAAACTGTTTTTT. The V call is TRBV4-2, the J call TRBJ1-4, with a tentative D call TRBD1 (5 bases). Looked up from germline, CDR1 is LGHNA and CDR2 is YNFKEQ. This CDR3 comprises 17 residues. V was shortened by 1 base and J by 8 bases, with 20 bases between the two germline ends.

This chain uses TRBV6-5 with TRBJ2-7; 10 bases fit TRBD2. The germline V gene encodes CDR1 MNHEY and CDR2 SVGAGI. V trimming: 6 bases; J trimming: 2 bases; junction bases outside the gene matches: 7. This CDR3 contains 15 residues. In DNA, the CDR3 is TGTGCCAGCAGCAGACCGGGACTAGCGACCTACGAGCAGTACTTC. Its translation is CASSRPGLATYEQYF.

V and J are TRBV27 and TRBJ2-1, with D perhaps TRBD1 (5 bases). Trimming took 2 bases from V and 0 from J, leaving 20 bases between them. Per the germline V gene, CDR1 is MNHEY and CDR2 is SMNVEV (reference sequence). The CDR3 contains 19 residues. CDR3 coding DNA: TGTGCCAGCAGTTTAGAAGGGGCGGCTTCTTATAGCTCCTACAATGAGCAGTTCTTC. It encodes CASSLEGAASYSSYNEQFF.

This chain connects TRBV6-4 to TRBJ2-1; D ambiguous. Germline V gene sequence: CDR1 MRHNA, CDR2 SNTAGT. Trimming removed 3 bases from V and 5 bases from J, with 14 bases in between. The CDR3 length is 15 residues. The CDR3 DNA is TGTGCCAGCAGTGAGAAGGGCTATGGAGACAATGAGCAGTTCTTC. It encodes CASSEKGYGDNEQFF.

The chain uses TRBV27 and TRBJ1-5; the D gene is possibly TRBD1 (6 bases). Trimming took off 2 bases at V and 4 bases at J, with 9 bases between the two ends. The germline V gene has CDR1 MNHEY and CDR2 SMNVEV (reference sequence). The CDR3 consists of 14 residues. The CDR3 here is CASSLGQGNQPQHF. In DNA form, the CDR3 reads TGTGCCAGCAGTTTAGGGCAGGGGAATCAGCCCCAGCATTTT.

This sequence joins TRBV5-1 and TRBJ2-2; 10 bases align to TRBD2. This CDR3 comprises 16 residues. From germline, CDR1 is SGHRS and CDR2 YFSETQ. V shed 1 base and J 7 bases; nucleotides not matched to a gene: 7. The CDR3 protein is CASSLSLAGVNGELFF. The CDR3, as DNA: TGCGCCAGCAGCTTGTCCCTAGCGGGAGTGAACGGGGAGCTGTTTTTT.

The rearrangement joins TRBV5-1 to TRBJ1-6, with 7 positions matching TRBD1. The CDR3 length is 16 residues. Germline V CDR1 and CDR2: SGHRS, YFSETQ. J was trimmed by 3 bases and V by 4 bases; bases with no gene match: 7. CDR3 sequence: CASSPGQDFYNSPLHF. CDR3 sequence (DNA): TGCGCCAGCAGCCCCGGACAGGACTTCTATAATTCACCCCTCCACTTT.

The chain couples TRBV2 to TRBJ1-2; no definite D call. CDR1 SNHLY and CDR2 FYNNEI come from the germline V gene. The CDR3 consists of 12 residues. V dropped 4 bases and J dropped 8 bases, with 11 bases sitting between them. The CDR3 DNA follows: TGTGCCAGCAGTGTATTGGCTGGGGGCTACACCTTC. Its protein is CASSVLAGGYTF.

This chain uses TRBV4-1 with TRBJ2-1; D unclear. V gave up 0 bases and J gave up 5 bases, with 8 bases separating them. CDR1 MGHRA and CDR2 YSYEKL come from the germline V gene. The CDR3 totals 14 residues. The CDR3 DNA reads TGCGCCAGCAGCCAAGAAAGGGCGAACAATGAGCAGTTCTTC. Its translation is CASSQERANNEQFF.

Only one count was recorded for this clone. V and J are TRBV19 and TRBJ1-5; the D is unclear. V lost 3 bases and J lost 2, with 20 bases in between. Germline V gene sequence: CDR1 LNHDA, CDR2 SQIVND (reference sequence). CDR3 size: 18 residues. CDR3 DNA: TGTGCCAGTAGTATGGGTTTGGAGGGAGGGAGGCGCAATCAGCCCCAGCATTTT. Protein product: CASSMGLEGGRRNQPQHF.

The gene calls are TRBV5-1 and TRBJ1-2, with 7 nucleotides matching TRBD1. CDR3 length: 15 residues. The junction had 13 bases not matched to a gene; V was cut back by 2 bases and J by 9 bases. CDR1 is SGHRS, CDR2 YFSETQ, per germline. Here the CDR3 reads CASSFNLNRGRSYTF. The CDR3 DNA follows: TGCGCCAGCAGCTTTAATCTGAACAGGGGAAGGAGCTACACCTTC.

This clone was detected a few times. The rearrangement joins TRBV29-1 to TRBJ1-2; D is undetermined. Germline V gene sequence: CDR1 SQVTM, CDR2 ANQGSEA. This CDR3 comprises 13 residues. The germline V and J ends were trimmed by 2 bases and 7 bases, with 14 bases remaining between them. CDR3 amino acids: CSVELGTRGGYTF. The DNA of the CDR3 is TGCAGCGTTGAATTGGGCACCAGAGGTGGCTACACCTTC.

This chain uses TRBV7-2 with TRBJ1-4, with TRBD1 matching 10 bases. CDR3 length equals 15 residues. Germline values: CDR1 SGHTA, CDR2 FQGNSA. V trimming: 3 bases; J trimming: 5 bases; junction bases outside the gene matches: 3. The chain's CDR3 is CASSLGTGANEKLFF. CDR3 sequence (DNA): TGTGCCAGCAGCTTGGGGACAGGGGCGAATGAAAAACTGTTTTTT.

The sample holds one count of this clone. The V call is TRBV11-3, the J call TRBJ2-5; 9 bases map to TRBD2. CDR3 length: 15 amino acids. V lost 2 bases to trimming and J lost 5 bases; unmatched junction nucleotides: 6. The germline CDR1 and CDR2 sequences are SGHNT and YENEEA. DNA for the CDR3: TGTGCCAGCAGCTTAAGGCGGGAGGGCGAGGAGACCCAGTACTTC. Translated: CASSLRREGEETQYF.